This T cell receptor beta chain was captured by sequencing in a study of T-cell memory formation after mild COVID-19. TCRdb independently ran MiXCR on the 5' RACE reads; one entry per CDR3 protein. The sample yields hundreds of thousands of distinct CDR3 sequences, less than 25% seen once. V was pared by 2 bases and J by 0 bases, with 5 bases of the junction left unmatched. The CDR3 is made up of 16 amino acids. From germline, CDR1 is KGHSH and CDR2 LQKENI. The sequencing sample was made of PBMCs or a T cell subset sorted from them (not recorded which). This chain joins TRBV18 and TRBJ1-1, with TRBD1 identical over 8 bases. This TCR came from an adult woman who had mild COVID-19 (a few samples of this study predate the infection). Cell type and time point are not known. CDR3 in amino acids: CASSPRQGAVNTEAFF. DNA for the CDR3: TGTGCCAGCTCACCAAGGCAGGGGGCGGTGAACACTGAAGCTTTCTTT.